This T cell receptor (beta chain) was identified in a study of T cell repertoires in cytomegalovirus infection. Study overall: Matching HLA type and CMV infection were both indicated by public TCR beta signatures.

One entry per CDR3 protein, called by TCRdb with MiXCR from the reads. The sample yields just over 300,000 distinct CDR3 sequences, 15% to 20% seen once. V was pared by 7 bases and J by 7 bases, with 20 bases between. The CDR3 is made up of 15 amino acids. Germline V gene lookup returns CDR1 LNHDA and CDR2 SQIVND (reference sequence). The source of this sequence is a human donor in good health (CMV status not recorded). Some clones in this sample may be carry-over from other donors' samples. The sequencing input was PBMCs. The chain employs TRBV19 and TRBJ1-5; D is possibly TRBD1 (6 bases). CDR3 coding DNA: TGTGCCAGTATGTTTGTTGCAGGGGTTGGCCAGCCCCAGCATTTT. This sequence encodes CASMFVAGVGQPQHF.